This TCR beta chain was identified in a study of blood T cell repertoires in COVID-19. Study-level information: Specimens from acute and convalescent COVID-19 originated in the United States, Italy and Spain.

Looked up from germline, CDR1 is SEHNR and CDR2 is FQNEAQ (reference sequence). This CDR3 comprises 16 residues. Trimming shortened V by 4 bases and J by 0 bases, and 13 bases separated the two germline ends. Original processing notes: Nucleated cell number was recorded as an estimate derived from reference gene primer amplification. Repertoires were generated with immunoSEQ multiplex PCR, while TCRdb's copy carries only in-frame clones and drops some. From that table come the V and J calls and clone size; the DNA was used to work out D and trimming. The sample records some 150,000 clones, more than 75% being singletons.

The specimen was peripheral blood. The chain uses TRBV7-9 and TRBJ1-3, with D perhaps TRBD1 (5 bases). This TCR was sampled from a human donor in a cohort sampled during active COVID-19. Written as DNA, the CDR3 is TGTGCCAGCAGCTCCCACAGGATACTCTCTGGAAACACCATATATTTT. It yields the protein CASSSHRILSGNTIYF.